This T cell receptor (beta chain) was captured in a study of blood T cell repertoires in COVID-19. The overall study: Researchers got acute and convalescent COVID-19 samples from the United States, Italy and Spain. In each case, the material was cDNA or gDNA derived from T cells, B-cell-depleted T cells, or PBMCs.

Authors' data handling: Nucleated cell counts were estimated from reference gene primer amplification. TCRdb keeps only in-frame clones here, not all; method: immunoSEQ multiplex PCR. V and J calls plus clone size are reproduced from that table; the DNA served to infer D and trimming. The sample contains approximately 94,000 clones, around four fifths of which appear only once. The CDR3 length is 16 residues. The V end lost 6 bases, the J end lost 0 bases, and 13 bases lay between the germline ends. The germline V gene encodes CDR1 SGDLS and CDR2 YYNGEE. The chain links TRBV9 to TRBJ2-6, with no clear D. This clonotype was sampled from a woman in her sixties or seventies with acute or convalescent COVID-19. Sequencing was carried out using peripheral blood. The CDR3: CASTLDGASGANVLTF. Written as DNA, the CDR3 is TGTGCCAGCACCCTAGACGGTGCCTCTGGGGCCAACGTCCTGACTTTC.